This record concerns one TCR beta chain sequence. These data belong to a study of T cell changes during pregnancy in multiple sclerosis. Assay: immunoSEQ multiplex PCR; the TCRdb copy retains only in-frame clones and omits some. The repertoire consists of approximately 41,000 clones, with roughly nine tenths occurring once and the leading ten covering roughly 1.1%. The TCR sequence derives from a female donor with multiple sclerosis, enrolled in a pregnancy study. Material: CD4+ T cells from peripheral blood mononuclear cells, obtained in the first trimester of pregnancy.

The DNA for the CDR3 is TGTGCCAGCAGCTTAGGTGGTCGGGGTACCCTCTACAATGAGCAGTTCTTC. It encodes CASSLGGRGTLYNEQFF. This rearrangement joins TRBV7-9 to TRBJ2-1, with D perhaps TRBD2 (5 bases). V lost 1 base and J lost 3, with 16 bases in between. The CDR3 is made up of 17 amino acids. Germline CDR1 is SEHNR and CDR2 is FQNEAQ (reference sequence).